This T cell receptor (beta chain) was observed in a study of cytomegalovirus exposure and HLA in healthy donors. The CDR3 has 13 residues. With 3 bases clipped from V and 9 bases from J, the junction kept 5 bases outside the gene matches. Germline CDR1 is SQVTM and CDR2 is ANQGSEA. This clone was found once. Vbeta (60) and Jbeta (13) primers were used in the PCR. Sequenced by immunoSEQ multiplex PCR; TCRdb stores in-frame clones only, minus some. The data contain 150,000 to 200,000 clones, 60% to 80% of them singletons. The sequence derives from a woman between 50 and 59 years old in good health and CMV-seropositive. The sequencing sample was made of PBMCs. The gene calls are TRBV29-1 and TRBJ1-5; 10 bases line up with TRBD1. DNA of the CDR3: TGCAGCGTTGATATGGGACAGGGGTTGCCCCAGCATTTT. Its protein product is CSVDMGQGLPQHF.